This T cell receptor (beta chain) was found in a study of T cell responses to AZD1222 COVID-19 vaccine (TCRdb year 2021). A note on the overall study: A total of 240 or so trial participants underwent TCR sequencing, of whom more than 200 had received two doses of AZD1222 and some 25 had received two doses of the MenACWY control vaccine. Trial participants were enrolled by age into 18-55, 56-69 and 70-plus year subgroups, with around 150, 28 and 57 TCR-sequenced participants respectively. The investigation overall reported the following: Reportedly, almost half of the unique spike-specific TCRs recognized epitopes lying outside the regions that are mutated in the B.1.351 and B.1.1.7 variants. The whole spike protein was spanned by vaccine-associated CD4 TCRs, and dominant responses were seen in regions 160-218 and 743-854. Because no day 14 peak-response samples were available, the repertoires could be characterized only after the peak T cell response. In the small 56-69-year group, the increase in depth fell short of significance, most likely because of low power. Participants were mostly white British, with more females than males. The authors suggested clonal diversity may have been underestimated. Conclusions about previously exposed vaccinees are limited, since just five to seven AZD1222 recipients were seropositive for SARS-CoV-2 at baseline. After two AZD1222 doses, spike-specific TCR breadth and depth were significantly higher than at day 0 and than in MenACWY recipients.

On this clone: This clone's antigen is unknown. It has no much larger one-base neighbor in the sample; base qualities were not kept.

The CDR3 numbers 15 residues from cysteine through phenylalanine. The kept DNA is CDR3 alone, 45 bases in frame from the first base. Germline trimming amounts to 8 bases on V and 3 bases on J, with 8 as the count of junction bases outside the gene matches. The CDR1 and CDR2 encoded by the germline V gene are SGHDN and FVKESK. The intended sense of this specimen's time point label: about 28 days (+/-7) after the second vaccine dose. Because spike-specific TCR depth and breadth did not differ between the two schedules, AZD1222 recipients who got a second dose at roughly 4 weeks were pooled with those who got a second dose at roughly 12 weeks. Vaccinee samples came from UK trials COV001 and COV002, including a single-blind randomized controlled phase 2/3 trial of AZD1222 (ChAdOx1 nCoV-19) in healthy adults. For TCRbeta chain sequencing, PBMC samples from trial participants were taken at day 0 and at day 28 after the second dose.

The CDR3 regions of human TCRbeta chains were analyzed by immunosequencing. The authors processed their data as follows. TCRs in the repertoires were compared against a reference library of SARS-CoV-2-specific TCRs that had been generated with the MIRA antigen-specificity platform. Breadth was defined as the fraction of unique TCRs that were SARS-CoV-2-associated, and depth was defined as the fraction of total T cells that were SARS-CoV-2-associated. Each spike-specific TCR was assigned to its reactive spike region and to a CD4 or CD8 class using the MIRA data. Log10-transformed breadth and depth values were compared by one-way ANOVA with Sidak's multiple comparisons tests. TCRdb stores this immuneACCESS table with in-frame sequences only. Part of the clones is absent; in the studies checked, under half of the shortfall reflects unresolved V genes, and no reason is known for the rest. V, J and clone size were drawn from that table, and D and trimming were deduced from the DNA. The sample yields around 130,000 clones; roughly 86% were counted once. Approximately 2.9% of the sample is held by the ten biggest clonotypes.

The sequences come from peripheral blood, collected 28 days after the second AZD1222 dose. The chain joins TRBV14 to TRBJ2-1, and 9 junction bases match TRBD2. The TCR originated in an adult who received the AZD1222 COVID-19 vaccine. The DNA sequence is as follows: TGTGCCAGCTCGATCTTAGCGGGGGTCTACAATGAGCAGTTCTTC. It translates to CASSILAGVYNEQFF.